Shown below are 11 T cell receptor beta chains from a single sample sequenced in a study of cytomegalovirus exposure and HLA in healthy donors. Primers: 60 Vbeta forward and 13 Jbeta reverse. TCRdb keeps only in-frame clones here, not all; method: immunoSEQ multiplex PCR. The sample has about 160,000 clones, around four fifths seen once. Material for sequencing was PBMCs. These receptors originate from a female donor in good health and CMV-seronegative.

This chain connects TRBV6-1 to TRBJ1-5, with TRBD1 as a possible D gene (5 bases). The V gene's germline CDR1 is MNHNS and CDR2 SASEGT. Deletions cut 7 bases from V and 0 bases from J, with 10 bases between. The CDR3 consists of 14 residues. This chain's CDR3 is CASNRPDSNQPQHF. CDR3 DNA: TGTGCCAGCAACAGGCCCGATAGCAATCAGCCCCAGCATTTT.

The rearrangement joins TRBV25-1 to TRBJ2-3; 8 nucleotides align to TRBD1. The trim removed 6 bases at V and 1 base at J, leaving 12 bases unmatched. The CDR3 runs 17 residues. Per the germline V gene, CDR1 is MGHDK and CDR2 is SYGVNS. In DNA form, the CDR3 reads TGTGCCAGCAGGTCCCCCGACAGGGGTCAGGGCACAGATACGCAGTATTTT. This sequence encodes CASRSPDRGQGTDTQYF.

This clone was seen a few times. This chain uses TRBV5-1 with TRBJ2-3; D unclear. In germline, CDR1 is SGHRS, CDR2 YFSETQ. V lost 5 bases and J lost 4, with 17 bases in between. The CDR3 consists of 15 residues. The CDR3 loop reads CASRPGPPTADTQYF. In nucleotides, the CDR3 is TGCGCCAGCAGACCGGGTCCCCCCACGGCAGATACGCAGTATTTT.

The chain joins TRBV7-2 to TRBJ1-2; D is possibly TRBD1 (6 bases). Trimming took off 1 base at V and 4 bases at J, with 10 bases between the two ends. This CDR3 spans 14 amino acids. Germline V gene data show CDR1 as SGHTA and CDR2 as FQGNSA. Written as DNA, the CDR3 is TGTGCCAGCAGCTTAGGTGTGACAGGCTATGGCTACACCTTC. Encoded protein: CASSLGVTGYGYTF. The variable domain in full, with the rest retrieved from reference TRBV7-2 and TRBJ1-2, is GAGVSQSPSNKVTEKGKDVELRCDPISGHTALYWYRQSLGQGLEFLIYFQGNSAPDKSGLPSDRFSAERTGGSVSTLTIQRTQQEDSAVYLCASSLGVTGYGYTFGSGTRLTVV.

V usage is TRBV21-1 and J usage is TRBJ1-1. TRBV21-1 corresponds to a pseudogene. This CDR3 has 12 residues. The CDR3 loop is CALLRGRTEAFF. The DNA for the CDR3 is TGTGCTTTACTCCGGGGAAGGACTGAAGCTTTCTTT.

To note about this clone: Germline is not matched at one junction end, which may reflect a read error. The chain uses TRBV4-1 and TRBJ2-7, with TRBD2 matching over 9 bases. The CDR3 length is 16 residues. From germline, CDR1 is MGHRA and CDR2 YSYEKL. Written as DNA, the CDR3 is TGCGCCAGCAGCCAAGATCGGGCGGGGGGGAACTACGGGCAGTACTTC. It yields the protein CASSQDRAGGNYGQYF.

The chain carries TRBV4-1 and TRBJ2-6, with 9 bases aligning to TRBD1. V shed 10 bases and J 3 bases; nucleotides not matched to a gene: 7. Germline V gene sequence: CDR1 MGHRA, CDR2 YSYEKL. The CDR3 length is 15 residues. The CDR3 reads CATGDRVGGANVLTF. Here the CDR3 DNA reads TGCGCCACCGGGGACAGGGTTGGTGGGGCCAACGTCCTGACTTTC.

As DNA, the CDR3 is TGTGCCAGCAGCCGAGAGGGTGCCAGCTCCTACGAGCAGTACTTC. Translation: CASSREGASSYEQYF. This chain uses TRBV7-6 with TRBJ2-7; weak D call: TRBD2 (5 bases). This CDR3 is built from 15 residues. The germline gives CDR1 SGHVS, CDR2 FNYEAQ. Trimming shortened V by 5 bases and J by 0 bases, and 14 bases separated the two germline ends.

The chain uses TRBV10-3 and TRBJ2-3, with D possibly TRBD2 on 5 matching bases. The CDR3 consists of 16 residues. The germline gives CDR1 ENHRY, CDR2 SYGVKD. V lost 7 bases, J lost 1 base, and 18 bases lay in between. The CDR3 DNA reads TGTGCCATCAAGGGTCTGGTCGTCGGGGGCACAGATACGCAGTATTTT. It encodes CAIKGLVVGGTDTQYF.

The V gene is TRBV11-2, the J gene TRBJ2-1; 10 nucleotides match TRBD2. Looked up from germline, CDR1 is SGHAT and CDR2 is FQNNGV. This CDR3 is built from 15 residues. V trimming: 5 bases; J trimming: 9 bases; junction bases outside the gene matches: 10. CDR3 protein: CASSPLAGVLGEQFF. The CDR3 DNA is TGTGCCAGCAGCCCCCTAGCGGGAGTTTTGGGTGAGCAGTTCTTC. The complete variable domain, with remaining parts taken from reference TRBV11-2 and TRBJ2-1, reads EAGVAQSPRYKIIEKRQSVAFWCNPISGHATLYWYQQILGQGPKLLIQFQNNGVVDDSQLPKDRFSAERLKGVDSTLKIQPAKLEDSAVYLCASSPLAGVLGEQFFGPGTRLTVL.

The chain is built from TRBV11-2 and TRBJ2-7; 8 nucleotides match TRBD1. There are 16 residues in the CDR3. The V gene's germline CDR1 is SGHAT and CDR2 FQNNGV. V trimming: 1 base; J trimming: 0 bases; junction bases outside the gene matches: 5. The CDR3 sequence: CASSLGHRGSSYEQYF. The DNA for the CDR3 is TGTGCCAGCAGCTTAGGCCACAGGGGGAGCTCCTACGAGCAGTACTTC. Drawing the rest from reference TRBV11-2 and TRBJ2-7, the complete variable domain is EAGVAQSPRYKIIEKRQSVAFWCNPISGHATLYWYQQILGQGPKLLIQFQNNGVVDDSQLPKDRFSAERLKGVDSTLKIQPAKLEDSAVYLCASSLGHRGSSYEQYFGPGTRLTVT.